This passage covers 9 T cell receptor beta chains from one sample sequenced in a study of blood T cell repertoires in COVID-19 (dated by TCRdb to about 2020). The library was produced with the immunoSEQ multiplex PCR assay. TCRdb limited this immuneACCESS table to in-frame rearrangements with V and J called. A share of clones is missing; checked studies link under half to unresolved V genes, and the rest is unexplained. This sample comprises more than 35,000 clones, 80% to 90% of them detected only once. The top ten constitute over 8% of the sample. Material for sequencing was peripheral blood. These receptors were obtained from a man aged 25-40 years with active or convalescent COVID-19.

This chain links TRBV5-6 with TRBJ2-3; a possible D gene is TRBD1 (6 bases). Germline CDR1 and CDR2: SGHDT and YYEEEE. The CDR3 length is 16 residues. The V and J ends lost 0 bases and 5 bases respectively, with 16 bases between them. CDR3 loop: CASSLDWGQRLDTQYF. The CDR3 DNA sequence: TGTGCCAGCAGCTTGGACTGGGGACAACGGCTAGATACGCAGTATTTT.

The chain has TRBV7-3 and TRBJ1-1; 9 bases fit TRBD1. The V gene end was trimmed by 5 bases and the J gene end by 5 bases; junction bases not matched to a gene: 6. The CDR3 contains 14 residues. Germline values: CDR1 SGHTA, CDR2 FQGTGA. CDR3 in DNA: TGTGCCAGCAGCCCGGGACAGGGTGGAACTGAAGCTTTCTTT. The encoded protein is CASSPGQGGTEAFF.

V gene TRBV6-5 combines with J gene TRBJ1-5, with D maybe TRBD1 (6 bases). The CDR3 is 14 residues long. Germline V gene sequence: CDR1 MNHEY, CDR2 SVGAGI. Trimming cost V 6 bases and J 7 bases, with 16 bases left between them. CDR3 residues: CASSPGQWGQPQHF. CDR3 sequence (DNA): TGTGCCAGCAGCCCGGGACAATGGGGGCAGCCCCAGCATTTT.

The chain employs TRBV7-2 and TRBJ1-1; D is unclear. V was pared by 3 bases and J by 5 bases, with 10 bases between. CDR3 length: 13 amino acids. CDR1 and CDR2 from the germline V gene are SGHTA and FQGNSA. CDR3: CASSFMALTEAFF. The CDR3 nucleotides read TGTGCCAGCAGCTTTATGGCCCTGACTGAAGCTTTCTTT.

This chain joins TRBV19 and TRBJ1-5, with D possibly being TRBD1 (5 bases). V lost 7 bases to trimming and J lost 5 bases, with 18 bases between them. Germline values: CDR1 LNHDA, CDR2 SQIVND (reference sequence). This CDR3 is 15 amino acids long. Here the CDR3 reads CASIGQGGSDQPQHF. In nucleotides, the CDR3 is TGTGCCAGTATAGGGCAGGGAGGGTCCGATCAGCCCCAGCATTTT.

The rearrangement joins TRBV7-9 to TRBJ2-5; D may be TRBD1 (6 bases). The CDR3 loop spans 12 amino acids. V was cut by 10 bases and J by 4 bases, with 13 bases left in between. CDR1 is SEHNR and CDR2 is FQNEAQ in the germline V gene (reference sequence). The CDR3 DNA is TGTGCCACCCGGGACAACATAGAGACCCAGTACTTC. Residues: CATRDNIETQYF.

This sequence joins TRBV7-5 and TRBJ2-7; the table's TRBD2 call for D was not verified on the DNA. TRBV7-5 is a recognized pseudogene. This CDR3 spans 18 amino acids. CDR3 amino acids: CARSLAMASGSKIYEQYV. CDR3 nucleotides: TGTGCCAGAAGCTTAGCTATGGCTAGCGGGAGTAAAATCTACGAGCAGTACGTC.

The chain recombines TRBV24-1 with TRBJ2-1, with 8 bases identical to TRBD1. V lost 1 base and J lost 2; bases outside the gene matches: 6. The CDR3 contains 17 residues. Germline CDR1 reads KGHDR; CDR2 reads SFDVKD. In nucleotides, the CDR3 is TGTGCCACCAGTGATTTCGGGACAGGAAGGACCTACAATGAGCAGTTCTTC. Translation gives CATSDFGTGRTYNEQFF.

V usage is TRBV2 and J usage is TRBJ2-7, with 8 bases that match TRBD1. This CDR3 spans 12 amino acids. Germline lookup yields CDR1 SNHLY and CDR2 FYNNEI. With 8 bases clipped from V and 6 bases from J, the junction kept 6 bases outside the gene matches. The CDR3 is CASGQGRGEQYF. The CDR3 DNA follows: TGTGCCAGCGGACAGGGCCGGGGCGAGCAGTACTTC.